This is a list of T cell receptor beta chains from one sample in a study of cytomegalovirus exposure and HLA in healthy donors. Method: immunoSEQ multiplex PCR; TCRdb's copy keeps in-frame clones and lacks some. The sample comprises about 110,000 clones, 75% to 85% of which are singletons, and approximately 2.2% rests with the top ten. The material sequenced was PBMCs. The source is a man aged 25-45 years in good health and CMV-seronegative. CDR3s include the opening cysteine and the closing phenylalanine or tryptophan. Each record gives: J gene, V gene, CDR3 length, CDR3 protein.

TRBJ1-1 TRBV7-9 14 CASSLGVANTEAFF
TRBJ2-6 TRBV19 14 CASSGGSGANVLTF
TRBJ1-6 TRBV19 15 CASSTVNSYNSPLHF
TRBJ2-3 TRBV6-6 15 CASSPRTSGRNTQYF
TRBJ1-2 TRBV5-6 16 CASRGISMSGSDGYTF
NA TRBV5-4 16 CASSLAGGAAFYEQYF
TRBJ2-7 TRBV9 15 CASSVDDTGFREQYF
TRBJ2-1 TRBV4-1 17 CASSHPVAGGFYNEQFF
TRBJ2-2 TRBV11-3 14 CASSLRGPTGELFF
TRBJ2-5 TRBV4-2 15 CASSPRSGQGETQYF
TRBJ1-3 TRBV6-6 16 CASSGTGVSSGNTIYF
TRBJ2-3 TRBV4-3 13 CASSYRGTDTQYF
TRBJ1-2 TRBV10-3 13 CATGTRDNYGYTF
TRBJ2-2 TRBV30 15 CAWRGQGINTGELFF
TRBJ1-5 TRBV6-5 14 CASSYSYGNQPQHF
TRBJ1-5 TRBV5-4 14 CASSFAGSKQPQHF
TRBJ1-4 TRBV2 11 CACRSYEKLFF
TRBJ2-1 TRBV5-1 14 CASSLQTRGHEQFF
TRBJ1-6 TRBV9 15 CASSAGTQYNSPLHF
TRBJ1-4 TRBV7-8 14 CASSSAVRDEKLFF
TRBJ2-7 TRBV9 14 CARTYGRRSHEQYF
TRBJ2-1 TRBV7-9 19 CASSLAPRGAGATYNEQFF
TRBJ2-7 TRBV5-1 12 CASSPTGVEQYF
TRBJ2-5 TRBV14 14 CASSQGLGWETQYF
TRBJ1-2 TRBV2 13 CASSPSRQYGYTF
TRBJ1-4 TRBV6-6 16 CASSYPPGQGREKLFF
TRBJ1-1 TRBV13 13 CASSFGTGTEAFF
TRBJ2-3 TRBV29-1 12 CSIGQGTDTQYF
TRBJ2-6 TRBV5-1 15 CASSPLPTGANVLTF
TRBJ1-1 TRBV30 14 CAWSTGGKNTEAFF
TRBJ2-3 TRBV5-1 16 CASSLGLAYSTDTQYF
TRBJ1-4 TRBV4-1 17 CASSQVAGTARDEKLFF
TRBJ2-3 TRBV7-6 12 CASSPSTDTQYF
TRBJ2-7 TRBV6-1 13 CASSETGFGEQYF
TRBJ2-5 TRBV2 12 CASKGAGETQYF
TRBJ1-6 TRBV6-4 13 CASSDAGGSPLHF
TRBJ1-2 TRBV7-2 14 CASSLGGTAYGYTF
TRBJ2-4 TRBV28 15 CASSPLSVGGNIQYF
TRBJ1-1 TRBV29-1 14 CSLRTGSADTEAFF
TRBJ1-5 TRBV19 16 CASSIDSFGRLQPQHF
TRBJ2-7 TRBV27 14 CASRLTGPTYEQYF
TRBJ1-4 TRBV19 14 CASSIRGTNEKLFF
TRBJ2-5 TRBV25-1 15 CASSEWGGAGETQYF
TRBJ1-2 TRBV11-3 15 CASSKEDRTYYGYTF
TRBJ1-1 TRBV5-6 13 CASSIAANTEAFF
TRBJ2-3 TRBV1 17 CTSSPRPPSGATDTQYF
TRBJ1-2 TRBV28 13 CAGGKGTNYGYTF
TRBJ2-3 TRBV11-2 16 CASSSQSSGPTDTQYF
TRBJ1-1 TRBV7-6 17 CASSLTASGGRNTEAFF
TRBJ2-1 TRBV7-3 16 CASSLGPPATTDEQFF
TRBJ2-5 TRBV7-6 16 CASSLGSSGGPETQYF
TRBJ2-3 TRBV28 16 CASSPKRAGARNTQYF
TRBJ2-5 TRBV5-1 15 CASKEVPHTQETQYF